This is a list of T cell receptor beta chains from one sample in a study of molecular identifiers for immune sequencing clone quantification. Via MiXCR, TCRdb re-called the PCR reads, giving one row per CDR3 protein. The data hold under 650,000 distinct CDR3 sequences, with 20% observed a single time. Sequencing was done on a sample of naive CD8+ T cells from blood, with Jurkat cell RNA spiked in. All receptors come from a human donor in good health. Some libraries in this study had Jurkat cell RNA spiked in. CDR3s include the opening cysteine and the closing phenylalanine or tryptophan. Fields, in order: V gene, D gene, J gene, clone size, CDR3 protein, CDR3 DNA. The D gene is left open where the match is weak. Clone size, where shown, is once, few, many, or a class for clones that have expanded.

>TRBV6-2/TRBV6-3|NA|TRBJ2-3|NA
CASSYSPSADTQYF
TGTGCCAGCAGTTACTCGCCAAGCGCAGATACGCAGTATTTT
>TRBV6-5|TRBD1|TRBJ2-5|many
CASSYTGTAQETQYF
TGTGCCAGCAGTTACACCGGGACAGCTCAAGAGACCCAGTACTTC
>TRBV6-5|NA|TRBJ1-1|few
CASSYFSGGNTEAFF
TGTGCCAGCAGTTACTTTAGCGGGGGCAACACTGAAGCTTTCTTT
>TRBV7-9|TRBD1|TRBJ1-6|NA
CASSLASLTGGPLLHF
TGTGCCAGCAGCTTAGCATCACTAACAGGGGGGCCCCTCCTCCACTTT
>TRBV4-3|NA|TRBJ1-1|many
CASREDRGRGTEAFF
TGCGCCAGCAGGGAAGACCGGGGGCGGGGAACTGAAGCTTTCTTT
>TRBV12-3/TRBV12-4|NA|TRBJ2-3|NA
CASSLRGDDTQYF
TGTGCCAGCAGTTTACGAGGAGATGATACGCAGTATTTT
>TRBV5-4|NA|TRBJ2-3|many
CASSLRLASTDTQYF
TGTGCCAGCAGCTTGCGTTTAGCGAGCACAGATACGCAGTATTTT
>TRBV7-9|TRBD1|TRBJ2-7|NA
CASSFGTASYHEQYF
TGTGCCAGCAGCTTTGGGACAGCAAGTTACCACGAGCAGTACTTC
>TRBV28|TRBD1|TRBJ1-2|many
CASRPTGDLYGYTF
TGTGCCAGCAGACCGACAGGGGATCTCTATGGCTACACCTTC
>TRBV4-1|TRBD1|TRBJ2-5|few
CASSQDSTQGYQETQYF
TGCGCCAGCAGCCAAGATTCTACACAGGGGTACCAAGAGACCCAGTACTTC
>TRBV15|TRBD2|TRBJ2-5|few
CATSRDQAGVRSETQYF
TGTGCCACCAGCAGAGATCAGGCGGGGGTGAGATCAGAGACCCAGTACTTC
>TRBV27|NA|TRBJ1-6|many
CASSLQDNSPLHF
TGTGCCAGCAGTTTACAAGATAATTCACCCCTCCACTTT
>TRBV7-9|NA|TRBJ1-1|many
CASSEEDVEAFF
TGTGCCAGCAGCGAAGAGGACGTTGAAGCTTTCTTT
>TRBV7-6|NA|TRBJ2-3|many
CASSPEGNTQYF
TGTGCCAGCAGCCCCGAGGGAAATACGCAGTATTTT
>TRBV4-1|NA|TRBJ1-1|few
CASSHITSSNTEAFF
TGCGCCAGCAGCCACATCACCTCCTCGAACACTGAAGCTTTCTTT
>TRBV9|NA|TRBJ1-6|few
CASSVDGGGVRRSPLHF
TGTGCCAGCAGCGTAGATGGTGGGGGAGTCCGGCGCTCACCCCTCCACTTT
>TRBV27|TRBD2|TRBJ2-5|few
CASTAGGPVKTQYF
TGTGCCAGCACGGCGGGGGGGCCGGTAAAGACCCAGTACTTC
>TRBV3-1|NA|TRBJ2-7|few
CASSPAALGMAEQYF
TGTGCCAGCAGCCCCGCGGCACTAGGTATGGCCGAGCAGTACTTC
>TRBV4-1|TRBD1|TRBJ2-7|many
CASSQVEQGWYEQYF
TGCGCCAGCAGCCAAGTCGAACAGGGGTGGTACGAGCAGTACTTC
>TRBV28|NA|TRBJ2-4|many
CASSVLEQGLAKNIQYF
TGTGCCAGCAGTGTACTTGAGCAGGGGCTAGCCAAAAACATTCAGTACTTC
>TRBV20-1|NA|TRBJ1-2|many
CSAWGDNYGYTF
TGCAGTGCTTGGGGGGATAACTATGGCTACACCTTC
>TRBV20-1|TRBD2|TRBJ2-2|NA
CSVGFSGVNAGELFF
TGCAGTGTTGGATTTAGCGGGGTCAACGCCGGGGAGCTGTTTTTT
>TRBV4-1|NA|TRBJ2-7|many
CASSQDPRPYEQYF
TGCGCCAGCAGCCAAGACCCCAGGCCCTACGAGCAGTACTTC
>TRBV6-2/TRBV6-3|TRBD2|TRBJ2-1|NA
CASSYGLAGVIDEQFF
TGTGCCAGCAGTTACGGGCTAGCGGGAGTGATCGATGAGCAGTTCTTC
>TRBV2|NA|TRBJ1-6|few
CASSGAYNSPLHF
TGTGCCAGCAGTGGAGCCTATAATTCACCCCTCCACTTT
>TRBV19|NA|TRBJ1-2|few
CASTTTAYGYTF
TGTGCCAGTACGACGACAGCCTATGGCTACACCTTC
>TRBV7-6|NA|TRBJ1-4|many
CASSGGSNEKLFF
TGTGCCAGCAGCGGGGGCTCTAATGAAAAACTGTTTTTT
>TRBV2|TRBD1|TRBJ2-5|few
CASNPKGRQGIWETQYF
TGTGCCAGCAACCCAAAAGGGCGACAGGGGATTTGGGAGACCCAGTACTTC
>TRBV19|TRBD1|TRBJ2-7|few
CASSTSDRADEQYF
TGTGCCAGTAGTACGTCGGACAGGGCTGACGAGCAGTACTTC
>TRBV28|TRBD1|TRBJ1-4|many
CASTIGGTGNEKLFF
TGTGCCAGCACCATTGGAGGGACAGGGAATGAAAAACTGTTTTTT
>TRBV19|TRBD1|TRBJ2-7|many
CASSSPGQAYYEQYF
TGTGCCAGTAGTTCCCCGGGACAGGCCTACTACGAGCAGTACTTC
>TRBV12-3/TRBV12-4|TRBD2|TRBJ2-1|many
CASSFPLAGRFF
TGTGCCAGCAGTTTCCCACTAGCGGGACGTTTCTTC
>TRBV28|NA|TRBJ2-7|many
CASSWGLSSYEQYF
TGTGCCAGCAGTTGGGGACTGAGCTCCTACGAGCAGTACTTC
>TRBV28|NA|TRBJ1-5|many
CASSSRGGGQPQHF
TGTGCCAGCAGTTCCCGGGGGGGTGGTCAGCCCCAGCATTTT
>TRBV19|NA|TRBJ2-1|many
CASSMGLNEQFF
TGTGCCAGTAGTATGGGGCTTAATGAGCAGTTCTTC
>TRBV12-3/TRBV12-4|NA|TRBJ1-5|few
CAFPLPRFRVGNQPQHF
TGTGCCTTTCCCCTGCCCAGGTTCAGAGTCGGCAATCAGCCCCAGCATTTT
>TRBV4-3|NA|TRBJ2-3|many
CASSQERGMTDTQYF
TGCGCCAGCAGCCAAGAACGTGGGATGACAGATACGCAGTATTTT
>TRBV27|NA|TRBJ2-6|many
CASSFQGGVPLSGVANVLTF
TGTGCCAGCAGTTTTCAGGGAGGTGTCCCTCTTTCTGGGGTAGCCAACGTCCTGACTTTC
>TRBV3-1|TRBD1|TRBJ1-1|many
CASSHDRGRGGTEAFF
TGTGCCAGCAGCCACGACAGGGGGCGAGGAGGGACTGAAGCTTTCTTT
>TRBV10-2|NA|TRBJ2-3|NA
CASSESKGDTQYF
TGCGCCAGCAGTGAGTCTAAGGGGGATACGCAGTATTTT
>TRBV6-2/TRBV6-3|NA|TRBJ2-3|many
CASSYVVATGDTQYF
TGTGCCAGCAGTTACGTCGTAGCCACGGGGGATACGCAGTATTTT
>TRBV20-1|NA|TRBJ1-1|few
CSARVTDMTEAFF
TGCAGTGCTAGAGTAACGGACATGACTGAAGCTTTCTTT
>TRBV20-1|NA|TRBJ1-1|few
CSARDPGNTEAFF
TGCAGTGCTAGAGATCCCGGGAACACTGAAGCTTTCTTT
>TRBV7-9|NA|TRBJ2-3|many
CASSLGPGFGTDTQYF
TGTGCCAGCAGCTTAGGTCCGGGGTTCGGCACAGATACGCAGTATTTT
>TRBV6-2/TRBV6-3|NA|TRBJ2-7|NA
CASSYGEVSYEQYF
TGTGCCAGCAGTTATGGGGAAGTATCCTACGAGCAGTACTTC
>TRBV6-1|NA|TRBJ1-5|many
CASSHWGVGQPQHF
TGTGCCAGCAGTCATTGGGGCGTGGGACAGCCCCAGCATTTT
>TRBV7-2|NA|TRBJ2-7|many
CASSSTGQPSYEQYF
TGTGCCAGCAGCTCCACCGGACAACCATCCTACGAGCAGTACTTC
>TRBV5-4|NA|TRBJ1-4|many
CASSLSVNEKLFF
TGTGCCAGCAGCTTATCGGTTAATGAAAAACTGTTTTTT
>TRBV6-5|NA|TRBJ2-7|NA
CASNYGGSSYEQYF
TGTGCCAGCAATTACGGGGGTAGCTCCTACGAGCAGTACTTC
>TRBV14|TRBD1|TRBJ2-1|many
CASSQLMTGGASHEQFF
TGTGCCAGCAGCCAATTAATGACAGGGGGCGCTTCCCATGAGCAGTTCTTC
>TRBV12-3/TRBV12-4|TRBD2|TRBJ2-2|few
CASSYTSGGSGELFF
TGTGCCAGCAGTTACACTAGCGGGGGTAGCGGGGAGCTGTTTTTT